These 32 T cell receptor beta chains originate from one sample sequenced in a study of a mutant IDH1 vaccine in newly diagnosed glioma. The time point denotes: week 11, during vaccination. Every vaccine dose comprised 300 ug of mutant IDH1 20-mer peptide plus topical imiquimod. For these receptors, no antigen is known. The table came from immunoSEQ multiplex PCR; TCRdb's copy has only in-frame clones and leaves some out. The table has over 95,000 clones, 90% seen once. The sequenced sample was PBMCs, obtained from a glioma patient whose treatment included an IDH1 peptide vaccine. These receptor sequences come from a woman in her forties or fifties with glioma.

The chain has TRBV28 and TRBJ1-1, with D maybe TRBD1 (6 bases). Germline CDR1 MDHEN, CDR2 SYDVKM. CDR3 size: 14 residues. V dropped 7 bases and J dropped 0 bases, with 12 bases sitting between them. The CDR3 DNA reads as TGTGCCAGCAACCCGACAGGACTGAACACTGAAGCTTTCTTT. Translation gives CASNPTGLNTEAFF.

CDR3 in amino acids: CASSFGPSGSSYNEQFF. For the CDR3, the DNA is TGTGCCAGCAGCTTTGGGCCTAGCGGCAGCTCCTACAATGAGCAGTTCTTC. V gene TRBV12-1 combines with J gene TRBJ2-1; TRBD2 is the table's D call and was not checked against the DNA. TRBV12-1 is shown as a pseudogene. This CDR3 is built from 17 residues.

This rearrangement joins TRBV2 to TRBJ1-1; no reliable D call. V shed 3 bases and J shed 7 bases, with 6 bases lying between them. In germline, CDR1 is SNHLY, CDR2 FYNNEI. The CDR3 totals 11 residues. CDR3 region: CASSDIYEAFF. The CDR3 DNA is TGTGCCAGCAGTGATATCTATGAAGCTTTCTTT.

This clone has a single count. In DNA form, the CDR3 reads TGTGCCAGCCTGACCCTCCAGGACAGGGGCAATGAGCAGTTCTTC. Translated: CASLTLQDRGNEQFF. The chain couples TRBV7-9 to TRBJ2-1; 9 nucleotides agree with TRBD1. This CDR3 spans 15 amino acids. The J segment lost 6 bases and the V segment lost 8 bases, leaving 11 bases of the junction unmatched. Germline V lookup: CDR1 SEHNR, CDR2 FQNEAQ (reference sequence).

The genes are TRBV5-5 and TRBJ2-1; D gene uncertain. Germline V CDR1 and CDR2: SGHKS, YYEKEE (reference sequence). V lost 0 bases, J lost 2 bases, and 12 bases lay in between. The CDR3 length is 16 residues. Here the CDR3 reads CASSLGIGRTYNEQFF. The CDR3 nucleotides read TGTGCCAGCAGCTTGGGTATCGGCAGGACCTACAATGAGCAGTTCTTC.

The J gene is TRBJ1-5, the V gene TRBV6-1; D call uncertain. With 7 bases removed from V and 0 bases from J, the gap between germline ends came to 10 bases. The CDR3 consists of 14 residues. Looked up from germline, CDR1 is MNHNS and CDR2 is SASEGT. As DNA, the CDR3 is TGTGCCAGCAAGGTCAATTATAGCAATCAGCCCCAGCATTTT. It yields the protein CASKVNYSNQPQHF.

This chain connects TRBV6-1 to TRBJ2-1; D may be TRBD1 (6 bases). The CDR3 has 14 amino acids. V was clipped by 4 bases and J by 0 bases, with 7 bases between them. Germline-derived CDR1 and CDR2 are MNHNS and SASEGT. The CDR3, as DNA: TGTGCCAGCAGTGCAGGGGTCTCCTACAATGAGCAGTTCTTC. Translated: CASSAGVSYNEQFF.

The chain employs TRBV29-1 and TRBJ2-1; D possibly matches TRBD1 or TRBD2 (5 bases each). The V gene's germline CDR1 is SQVTM and CDR2 ANQGSEA. V was clipped by 8 bases and J by 7 bases, with 15 bases between them. The CDR3 runs to 12 residues. Here the CDR3 reads CSYRRGPNEQFF. CDR3 DNA sequence: TGCAGCTATAGACGGGGACCTAATGAGCAGTTCTTC.

V usage is TRBV27 and J usage is TRBJ2-7, with 11 bases aligning to TRBD2. The V gene's germline CDR1 is MNHEY and CDR2 SMNVEV (reference sequence). This CDR3 contains 14 residues. Unmatched junction bases numbered 4, after V lost 7 bases and J lost 2 bases. The CDR3 loop reads CASMLAGGPYEQYF. The CDR3 coding sequence is TGTGCCAGCATGCTAGCGGGAGGTCCCTACGAGCAGTACTTC.

The gene calls are TRBV28 and TRBJ2-1; TRBD2 agrees at 11 bases. The CDR3 totals 15 residues. J was trimmed by 8 bases and V by 6 bases; bases with no gene match: 9. Germline V lookup: CDR1 MDHEN, CDR2 SYDVKM. Written as DNA, the CDR3 is TGTGCCAGCAGGCTTCAAGGACTAGCGGGCCATGAGCAGTTCTTC. Translating it yields CASRLQGLAGHEQFF. Full variable domain (remainder filled in from reference TRBV28 and TRBJ2-1): DVKVTQSSRYLVKRTGEKVFLECVQDMDHENMFWYRQDPGLGLRLIYFSYDVKMKEKGDIPEGYSVSREKKERFSLILESASTNQTSMYLCASRLQGLAGHEQFFGPGTRLTVL.

V gene TRBV7-9 combines with J gene TRBJ1-1, with TRBD1 matching over 7 bases. Germline V gene lookup returns CDR1 SEHNR and CDR2 FQNEAQ (reference sequence). The V segment lost 5 bases and the J segment 0 bases; nucleotides outside the gene matches: 3. This CDR3 is built from 14 residues. CDR3 region: CASSPGQMNTEAFF. The DNA of the CDR3 is TGTGCCAGCAGCCCGGGACAGATGAACACTGAAGCTTTCTTT.

The J gene is TRBJ1-2, the V gene TRBV5-6; D call uncertain. The CDR3 consists of 14 residues. Looked up from germline, CDR1 is SGHDT and CDR2 is YYEEEE. Trimming removed 0 bases at V and 0 bases at J, with 6 bases between. This CDR3 reads CASSLVQTNYGYTF. The CDR3 coding sequence is TGTGCCAGCAGCTTGGTACAGACTAACTATGGCTACACCTTC.

This chain connects TRBV19 to TRBJ1-2, with 8 nucleotides matching TRBD1. V dropped 3 bases and J dropped 3; count of bases not matched to a gene: 3. The germline V gene encodes CDR1 LNHDA and CDR2 SQIVND (reference sequence). This CDR3 comprises 14 residues. CDR3 nucleotides: TGTGCCAGTAGTATTCAGGGGGCTGACTATGGCTACACCTTC. Encoded protein: CASSIQGADYGYTF.

The CDR3 protein is CASSVTYSSYNEQFF. The CDR3 nucleotides are TGTGCCAGCAGCGTCACATACAGCTCCTACAATGAGCAGTTCTTC. V is TRBV9 and J is TRBJ2-1; D unclear. Germline V gene sequence: CDR1 SGDLS, CDR2 YYNGEE. The CDR3 totals 15 residues. V was shortened by 2 bases and J by 0 bases, with 9 bases between the two germline ends.

The chain has TRBV30 and TRBJ1-1; 7 nucleotides align to TRBD1. V lost 4 bases, J lost 1 base, and 12 bases stayed unmatched. This CDR3 has 16 residues. Germline V lookup: CDR1 GTSNPN, CDR2 SVGIG (reference sequence). In DNA, the CDR3 is TGTGCCTGGAAGGCAGGGGGGGCGGGGGGGAACACTGAAGCTTTCTTT. It is translated as CAWKAGGAGGNTEAFF.

This chain links TRBV5-4 with TRBJ2-7; 7 bases match TRBD2. The germline V gene encodes CDR1 SGHNT and CDR2 YYREEE (reference sequence). The junction had 4 bases not matched to a gene; V was cut back by 1 base and J by 0 bases. The CDR3 has 15 amino acids. CDR3 DNA: TGTGCCAGCAGCTTGCCGGCTAGCGGCTCCTACGAGCAGTACTTC. Its protein product is CASSLPASGSYEQYF.

V gene TRBV19 combines with J gene TRBJ1-2; possibly TRBD1 for D (5 bases). This CDR3 is built from 12 residues. Between the trimmed V and J ends, which lost 4 bases and 7 bases, there was a span of 10 bases. Germline CDR1 and CDR2: LNHDA and SQIVND (reference sequence). CDR3 DNA sequence: TGTGCCAGTAGTACTCGACAGTTTGGCTACACCTTC. The encoded protein is CASSTRQFGYTF.

This clone has only a few counts. J is TRBJ1-1 and V is TRBV11-2, with 9 bases identical to TRBD1. There are 16 residues in the CDR3. In germline, CDR1 is SGHAT, CDR2 FQNNGV. The J segment lost 0 bases and the V segment lost 5 bases, leaving 7 bases of the junction unmatched. The CDR3 region is CASSHTNRGLNTEAFF. The CDR3 region has the DNA TGTGCCAGCAGCCACACGAACAGGGGGCTGAACACTGAAGCTTTCTTT.

The CDR3 region has the DNA TGTGCCAGCAGCTGGTCCCCAGGGGGCAGAGATACGCAGTATTTT. Residues: CASSWSPGGRDTQYF. This chain links TRBV7-2 with TRBJ2-3, with 8 positions matching TRBD1. Germline V lookup: CDR1 SGHTA, CDR2 FQGNSA. This CDR3 spans 15 amino acids. After removal of 4 bases from V and 5 bases from J, the junction contained 8 bases not matched to a gene.

This clone was observed once. The chain combines TRBV19 with TRBJ2-6; 8 nucleotides line up with TRBD1. CDR1 LNHDA and CDR2 SQIVND come from the germline V gene (reference sequence). This CDR3 has 17 amino acids. J gave up 2 bases and V 5 bases, and 8 bases lay outside the gene matches. The CDR3 loop is CASSSGTGKPGANVLTF. CDR3 in DNA: TGTGCCAGTAGTTCCGGGACAGGTAAACCTGGGGCCAACGTCCTGACTTTC. Together with reference TRBV19 and TRBJ2-6, the CDR3 gives the full variable domain: DGGITQSPKYLFRKEGQNVTLSCEQNLNHDAMYWYRQDPGQGLRLIYYSQIVNDFQKGDIAEGYSVSREKKESFPLTVTSAQKNPTAFYLCASSSGTGKPGANVLTFGAGSRLTVL.

The rearrangement uses TRBV9 and TRBJ2-3; either TRBD1 or TRBD2 may fit D (6 bases each). Germline V gives CDR1 SGDLS, CDR2 YYNGEE. With 1 base removed from V and 2 bases from J, the gap between germline ends came to 11 bases. The CDR3 loop spans 15 amino acids. The CDR3 DNA is TGTGCCAGCAGCGTAAGTCCGGGGGCCACAGATACGCAGTATTTT. Protein sequence: CASSVSPGATDTQYF.

This clone occurred once. The chain employs TRBV27 and TRBJ2-7; tentative D call: TRBD2 (5 bases). V lost 2 bases to trimming and J lost 1 base, with 12 bases between them. This CDR3 has 15 amino acids. Germline V gene lookup returns CDR1 MNHEY and CDR2 SMNVEV (reference sequence). CDR3 loop: CASSLRGLISYEQYF. DNA of the CDR3: TGTGCCAGCAGTTTAAGAGGACTCATTTCCTACGAGCAGTACTTC.

This clone has only one observation. This chain links TRBV5-6 with TRBJ1-1, with D perhaps matching TRBD1 (6 bases). The CDR3 is 14 amino acids. Germline V CDR1 and CDR2: SGHDT, YYEEEE. V was clipped by 4 bases and J by 1 base, with 11 bases between them. This CDR3 is CASSPGGGNTEAFF. CDR3 nucleotide sequence: TGTGCCAGCAGCCCCGGAGGGGGGAACACTGAAGCTTTCTTT.

The rearrangement joins TRBV7-9 to TRBJ1-1; tentative D call: TRBD1 (6 bases). The germline gives CDR1 SEHNR, CDR2 FQNEAQ (reference sequence). CDR3 size: 15 residues. Trimming pared 5 bases from V and 1 base from J, leaving 14 bases between. The DNA of the CDR3 is TGTGCCAGCAGCCCCCCTGGACAGCAGAACACTGAAGCTTTCTTT. Its protein product is CASSPPGQQNTEAFF.

This chain joins TRBV28 and TRBJ2-2; D is ambiguous. From germline, CDR1 is MDHEN and CDR2 SYDVKM. The germline V and J ends were trimmed by 3 bases and 13 bases, with 12 bases remaining between them. The CDR3 loop spans 12 amino acids. The CDR3 reads CASSFQRSALFF. CDR3 in DNA: TGTGCCAGCAGTTTTCAGAGGTCTGCGCTGTTTTTT.

The chain carries TRBV6-6 and TRBJ1-5, with 7 bases that match TRBD1. The CDR3 has 14 residues. After removal of 8 bases from V and 2 bases from J, the junction contained 6 bases not matched to a gene. Germline CDR1 and CDR2: MNHNY and SVGAGI (reference sequence). The CDR3 sequence: CASLRQGGNQPQHF. CDR3 DNA sequence: TGTGCCAGCCTGCGACAGGGAGGCAATCAGCCCCAGCATTTT.

In its sample, this clone was seen once. This chain uses TRBV6-5 with TRBJ1-1, with TRBD1 as a possible D gene (5 bases). The CDR3 is 13 amino acids. Trimming took off 4 bases at V and 2 bases at J, with 8 bases between the two ends. CDR1 and CDR2 from the germline V gene are MNHEY and SVGAGI. The CDR3 sequence: CASSFQGNTEAFF. The CDR3 DNA reads TGTGCCAGCAGTTTCCAGGGTAACACTGAAGCTTTCTTT.

This chain joins TRBV2 and TRBJ2-7, with 10 bases fitting TRBD2. The CDR3 extends over 15 amino acids. J was trimmed by 3 bases and V by 6 bases; bases with no gene match: 8. Germline-derived CDR1 and CDR2 are SNHLY and FYNNEI. The chain's CDR3 is CASRVGTSVDYEQYF. CDR3 bases: TGTGCCAGCAGAGTCGGGACTAGCGTCGACTACGAGCAGTACTTC.

The V call is TRBV6-5, the J call TRBJ1-2; the D gene is possibly TRBD1 (5 bases). V was shortened by 6 bases and J by 4 bases, with 9 bases between the two germline ends. Germline V gives CDR1 MNHEY, CDR2 SVGAGI. The CDR3 contains 12 residues. The CDR3 protein is CASRGPSYGYTF. Written as DNA, the CDR3 is TGTGCCAGCAGGGGACCGAGCTATGGCTACACCTTC.

The chain employs TRBV15 and TRBJ2-1; maybe TRBD2 (5 bases). Trimming removed 0 bases from V and 4 bases from J, with 10 bases in between. CDR1 and CDR2 (germline): LNHNV, YYDKDF (reference sequence). The CDR3 runs 15 residues. The CDR3 region has the DNA TGTGCCACCAGCAGAGATCGACTACAGTACAATGAGCAGTTCTTC. It codes for CATSRDRLQYNEQFF. Combining the CDR3 with reference TRBV15 and TRBJ2-1 gives the whole variable domain DAMVIQNPRYQVTQFGKPVTLSCSQTLNHNVMYWYQQKSSQAPKLLFHYYDKDFNNEADTPDNFQSRRPNTSFCFLDIRSPGLGDTAMYLCATSRDRLQYNEQFFGPGTRLTVL.

The chain recombines TRBV30 with TRBJ2-1; D possibly corresponds to TRBD1 (6 bases). There are 11 residues in the CDR3. Trimming shortened V by 5 bases and J by 9 bases, and 11 bases separated the two germline ends. In germline, CDR1 is GTSNPN, CDR2 SVGIG (reference sequence). CDR3 coding DNA: TGTGCCTGGGACCAGGGGCGTGAGCAGTTCTTC. This codes for CAWDQGREQFF.

This rearrangement joins TRBV19 to TRBJ1-1; D might be TRBD1 (5 bases). The V gene lost 7 bases and the J gene lost 0 bases, with 21 bases spanning the gap. The length of the CDR3 is 17 residues. Per germline, CDR1 LNHDA and CDR2 SQIVND (reference sequence). As DNA, the CDR3 is TGTGCCAGTAAGTTGCGGAGAGACGGGGCCATGAACACTGAAGCTTTCTTT. It is translated as CASKLRRDGAMNTEAFF.